The subject of this entry is one T cell receptor (beta chain). Its cognate antigen is unknown. The entry originates in a study of shared clonotypes between healthy human individuals. Study-wide points: Naive subsets generally exceeded memory subsets in estimated richness. Among non-shared clonotypes, generation probabilities were lower than among those shared by all four donors.

Using immunoSEQ multiplex PCR, the repertoire was profiled, and TCRdb retains in-frame clones only, with some absent. The sample includes approximately 980,000 clones, approximately 76% of them seen just once. The CDR3 contains 17 residues. The J segment lost 7 bases and the V segment lost 5 bases, leaving 14 bases of the junction unmatched. CDR1 and CDR2 from the germline V gene are PRHDT and FYEKMQ (reference sequence). The sequence derives from a young man in good health. The sample comprised memory CD4+ T cells sorted from blood. Subset noted: CD45RA-negative fraction. This rearrangement joins TRBV13 to TRBJ2-2; 9 bases match TRBD2. The CDR3 sequence is CASSQLAGFNLGGELFF. DNA for the CDR3: TGTGCCAGCAGCCAACTAGCGGGTTTCAACCTCGGCGGGGAGCTGTTTTTT.